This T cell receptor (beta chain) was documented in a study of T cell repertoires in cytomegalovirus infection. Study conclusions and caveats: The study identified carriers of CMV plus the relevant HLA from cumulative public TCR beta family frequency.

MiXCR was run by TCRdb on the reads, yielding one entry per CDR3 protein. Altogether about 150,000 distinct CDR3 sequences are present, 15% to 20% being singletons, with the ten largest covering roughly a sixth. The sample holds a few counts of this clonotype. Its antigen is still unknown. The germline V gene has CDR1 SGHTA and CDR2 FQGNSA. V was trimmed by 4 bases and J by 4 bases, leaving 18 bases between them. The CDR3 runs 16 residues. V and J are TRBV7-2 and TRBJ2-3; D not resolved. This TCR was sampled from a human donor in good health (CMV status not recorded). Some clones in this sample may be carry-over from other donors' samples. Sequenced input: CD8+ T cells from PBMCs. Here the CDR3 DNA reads TGTGCCAGCAGCTCCAGACCCGCAGGTTTAGCAGATACGCAGTATTTT. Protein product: CASSSRPAGLADTQYF.